Listed here is a single TCR beta chain. The data derive from a study of blood T cell repertoires in COVID-19. Study overall: There were acute and convalescent COVID-19 samples, and they came from the United States, Italy and Spain. Sources were T cells, B-cell-depleted T cells, or PBMCs; the material itself was cDNA or gDNA.

How the authors handled the data: Reference gene primers were amplified, and this amplification served to estimate nucleated cell counts. Clones were read by immunoSEQ multiplex PCR, and TCRdb kept only the in-frame ones, dropping some. D and trimming come from the DNA, and the V and J calls and clone size come from that table. In the table there are some 47,000 clones, roughly 82% of which are singletons. Trimming removed 0 bases from V and 11 bases from J; junction bases left unmatched: 0. This CDR3 contains 11 residues. Germline CDR1 reads SGHRS; CDR2 reads YFSETQ. Material for sequencing was peripheral blood. This rearrangement joins TRBV5-1 to TRBJ1-1; TRBD1 aligns across 8 bases. This receptor was obtained from a woman between 55 and 75 years old with acute or convalescent COVID-19. The CDR3 DNA sequence: TGCGCCAGCAGCTTGGGACAGGGGGCTTTCTTT. Protein product: CASSLGQGAFF.